Each of the 29 T cell receptor beta chains below was sequenced from the same sample in a study of cytomegalovirus exposure and HLA in healthy donors. Primers included in the PCR were 60 Vbeta and 13 Jbeta primers. Measured with immunoSEQ multiplex PCR; TCRdb has only the in-frame clones, and not every one. The sample yields 100,000 to 150,000 clones, approximately 80% seen once. Sequences were obtained from PBMCs. These receptors came from a middle-aged woman in good health and CMV-seronegative.

This clone was counted a single time. The genes are TRBV16 and TRBJ1-1, with 9 bases fitting TRBD1. Trimming took 5 bases from V and 1 from J; bases not matched to a gene: 2. Germline values: CDR1 KGHSY, CDR2 FQNENV. This CDR3 region has 14 residues. CDR3 protein: CASSLDRGNTEAFF. The CDR3 DNA sequence: TGTGCCAGCAGCTTGGACAGGGGGAACACTGAAGCTTTCTTT.

The chain uses TRBV5-1 and TRBJ1-2; D perhaps matches TRBD1 (6 bases). Germline V gives CDR1 SGHRS, CDR2 YFSETQ. The CDR3 spans 14 residues. V lost 2 bases and J lost 7, with 15 bases in between. CDR3 amino acids: CASSLGRDMSGYTF. The CDR3 bases are TGCGCCAGCAGCTTAGGCCGGGACATGAGTGGCTACACCTTC.

The rearrangement links TRBV4-2 to TRBJ1-5; D uncertain. Trimming stripped 0 bases from V and 6 bases from J, with 6 bases between. Germline CDR1 LGHNA, CDR2 YNFKEQ. CDR3 length: 13 residues. The CDR3, as DNA: TGTGCCAGCAGCCAAGATCGGGTTCAGCCCCAGCATTTT. This sequence encodes CASSQDRVQPQHF.

The chain has TRBV18 and TRBJ1-5; 7 positions match TRBD1. After removal of 3 bases from V and 4 bases from J, the junction contained 3 bases not matched to a gene. Looked up from germline, CDR1 is KGHSH and CDR2 is LQKENI. The CDR3 extends over 14 amino acids. The CDR3 bases are TGTGCCAGCTCACCGAAGACAGGGAATCAGCCCCAGCATTTT. Residues: CASSPKTGNQPQHF. The variable domain in full, completed from reference TRBV18 and TRBJ1-5, reads NAGVMQNPRHLVRRRGQEARLRCSPMKGHSHVYWYRQLPEEGLKFMVYLQKENIIDESGMPKERFSAEFPKEGPSILRIQQVVRGDSAAYFCASSPKTGNQPQHFGDGTRLSIL.

The rearrangement links TRBV27 to TRBJ2-5, with 10 bases lining up with TRBD1. J gave up 5 bases and V 0 bases, and 6 bases lay outside the gene matches. Germline V gene lookup returns CDR1 MNHEY and CDR2 SMNVEV (reference sequence). The CDR3 contains 16 residues. CDR3 DNA: TGTGCCAGCAGTTTATCCGGGACAGGGGCTTGGGAGACCCAGTACTTC. Its protein product is CASSLSGTGAWETQYF.

This chain joins TRBV28 and TRBJ2-3, with D maybe TRBD1 (7 bases). V was shortened by 5 bases and J by 1 base, with 16 bases between the two germline ends. This CDR3 comprises 16 residues. Per germline, CDR1 MDHEN and CDR2 SYDVKM. The CDR3: CASSLTRGAGTDTQYF. CDR3 sequence (DNA): TGTGCCAGCAGTCTCACCAGGGGGGCCGGCACAGATACGCAGTATTTT.

J is TRBJ1-6 and V is TRBV7-9; no clear D. Germline assignment: CDR1 SEHNR and CDR2 FQNEAQ (reference sequence). V dropped 0 bases and J dropped 7 bases, with 4 bases sitting between them. The length of the CDR3 is 13 residues. The CDR3 spells CASSLASNSPLHF. CDR3 DNA: TGTGCCAGCAGCTTAGCCTCCAATTCACCCCTCCACTTT.

The chain combines TRBV2 with TRBJ1-4; tentatively, D is TRBD1 (5 bases). The length of the CDR3 is 13 residues. CDR1 and CDR2 from the germline V gene are SNHLY and FYNNEI. The V end lost 4 bases, the J end lost 12 bases, and 15 bases lay between the germline ends. As DNA, the CDR3 is TGTGCCAGCAGTGGGGAAGGGAGGGGCCAACTGTTTTTT. It encodes CASSGEGRGQLFF.

The chain combines TRBV4-3 with TRBJ2-3; 7 nucleotides align to TRBD2. After removal of 2 bases from V and 5 bases from J, the junction contained 1 base not matched to a gene. Per germline, CDR1 LGHNA and CDR2 YSLEER. This CDR3 comprises 13 residues. DNA of the CDR3: TGCGCCAGCAGCCAATCGGGAGGAGATACGCAGTATTTT. It specifies CASSQSGGDTQYF.

The chain combines TRBV28 with TRBJ2-3; 9 bases are a match to TRBD1. The CDR3 runs 14 residues. V lost 6 bases and J lost 4; bases outside the gene matches: 5. CDR1 is MDHEN and CDR2 is SYDVKM in the germline V gene. CDR3 in amino acids: CASSDGTGPDTQYF. The DNA of the CDR3 is TGTGCCAGCAGCGATGGGACAGGGCCAGATACGCAGTATTTT.

This chain uses TRBV28 with TRBJ1-2; TRBD1 might be the D (5 bases). The germline V and J ends were trimmed by 3 bases and 8 bases, with 16 bases remaining between them. CDR1 is MDHEN and CDR2 is SYDVKM in the germline V gene. This CDR3 comprises 14 residues. The CDR3 loop is CASSFRQGGGGYTF. CDR3 coding DNA: TGTGCCAGCAGTTTCCGGCAGGGAGGTGGAGGCTACACCTTC.

This rearrangement joins TRBV28 to TRBJ1-1; unclear D gene. The V end lost 3 bases, the J end lost 2 bases, and 10 bases lay between the germline ends. CDR3 length: 14 residues. Germline CDR1 and CDR2: MDHEN and SYDVKM. The DNA of the CDR3 is TGTGCCAGCAGTTTGGAGGCGTCAAACACTGAAGCTTTCTTT. It is translated as CASSLEASNTEAFF.

The chain joins TRBV28 to TRBJ2-7, with a weak D call TRBD2 (5 bases). This CDR3 spans 16 amino acids. CDR1 is MDHEN and CDR2 is SYDVKM in the germline V gene. V was cut by 1 base and J by 2 bases, with 15 bases left in between. The CDR3 protein is CASSLSGGRSPYEQYF. The CDR3 DNA reads as TGTGCCAGCAGTTTATCCGGCGGGCGTTCCCCCTACGAGCAGTACTTC.

This rearrangement joins TRBV6-1 to TRBJ1-2; possibly TRBD1 for D (6 bases). The V end lost 0 bases, the J end lost 4 bases, and 18 bases lay between the germline ends. This CDR3 region has 17 residues. Germline V gene data show CDR1 as MNHNS and CDR2 as SASEGT. The CDR3 loop is CASSEAHGRGRVYGYTF. The CDR3 region has the DNA TGTGCCAGCAGTGAAGCCCATGGCAGGGGCAGGGTCTATGGCTACACCTTC.

This clone appeared a few times. The J gene is TRBJ2-3, the V gene TRBV7-2; D gene uncertain. The V and J ends lost 4 bases and 7 bases respectively, with 9 bases between them. CDR3 length: 12 residues. The germline CDR1 and CDR2 sequences are SGHTA and FQGNSA. CDR3 loop: CASSSGSYTQYF. For the CDR3, the DNA is TGTGCCAGCAGCTCTGGCTCTTATACGCAGTATTTT.

Note on this clone: The junction does not match germline at one end; this may be a read error. V gene TRBV27 combines with J gene TRBJ1-2; 7 bases align to TRBD1. Germline-derived CDR1 and CDR2 are MNHEY and SMNVEV (reference sequence). The CDR3 runs to 13 residues. In nucleotides, the CDR3 is TGTGCCAGCAGCCCTGGACAGGACTATGGCTACCCCTTC. It yields the protein CASSPGQDYGYPF.

A few counts support this clone. The rearrangement links TRBV4-1 to TRBJ2-3, with 8 bases identical to TRBD2. The trim removed 0 bases at V and 11 bases at J, leaving 4 bases unmatched. CDR1 MGHRA and CDR2 YSYEKL come from the germline V gene. The CDR3 length is 13 residues. The CDR3 region has the DNA TGCGCCAGCAGCCAAGATCTGAGCGGGAGGCAGTATTTT. Amino acids: CASSQDLSGRQYF.

V usage is TRBV4-2 and J usage is TRBJ1-6; TRBD1 matches 7 bases. The CDR3 spans 15 residues. Germline CDR1 reads LGHNA; CDR2 reads YNFKEQ. V was pared by 6 bases and J by 7 bases, with 9 bases of the junction left unmatched. The CDR3 DNA follows: TGTGCCAGCAGGGTGACGGAGGGGGCCAATTCACCCCTCCACTTT. Translating it yields CASRVTEGANSPLHF.

The chain couples TRBV7-9 to TRBJ2-5, with 8 nucleotides matching TRBD1. The trim removed 6 bases at V and 5 bases at J, leaving 8 bases unmatched. The CDR3 has 14 amino acids. In germline, CDR1 is SEHNR, CDR2 FQNEAQ (reference sequence). The CDR3 DNA reads TGTGCCAGCAGTTCGGACAGGGCCCGCGAGACCCAGTACTTC. It translates to CASSSDRARETQYF.

The J gene is TRBJ1-3, the V gene TRBV19; D is possibly TRBD1 (5 bases). V was clipped by 6 bases and J by 4 bases, with 13 bases between them. This CDR3 contains 14 residues. CDR1 and CDR2 (germline): LNHDA, SQIVND (reference sequence). CDR3 sequence: CASRVPGSGNTIYF. DNA of the CDR3: TGTGCCAGTAGAGTACCAGGGTCAGGAAACACCATATATTTT.

This chain joins TRBV4-1 and TRBJ1-2; 7 bases align to TRBD1. The CDR3 length is 17 residues. CDR1 is MGHRA, CDR2 YSYEKL, per germline. With V trimmed by 0 bases and J by 4 bases, 11 bases remained unmatched. CDR3 sequence (DNA): TGCGCCAGCAGCCAAGACCCCCGGACAGGACTGATCTATGGCTACACCTTC. Translating it yields CASSQDPRTGLIYGYTF.

This clone was picked up a small number of times. The chain links TRBV6-5 to TRBJ2-3, with 10 positions matching TRBD2. The CDR3 is made up of 15 amino acids. Germline V gives CDR1 MNHEY, CDR2 SVGAGI. J lost 2 bases, V lost 7 bases, and 6 bases had no gene match. The CDR3: CASTLSGRPTDTQYF. CDR3 bases: TGTGCCAGCACCCTTAGCGGGAGGCCCACAGATACGCAGTATTTT.

V is TRBV7-6 and J is TRBJ2-5; 10 nucleotides align to TRBD2. V shed 5 bases, J shed 5 bases, and the junction held 11 bases outside the gene matches. The germline CDR1 and CDR2 sequences are SGHVS and FNYEAQ. The CDR3 totals 16 residues. Written as DNA, the CDR3 is TGTGCCAGCAGCCCGCGGGACTTAGCGGGGGGTGAGACCCAGTACTTC. Translation gives CASSPRDLAGGETQYF.

This clone was seen a handful of times. The chain couples TRBV2 to TRBJ2-1; 9 nucleotides line up with TRBD2. CDR1 is SNHLY, CDR2 FYNNEI, per germline. The junction had 5 bases not matched to a gene; V was cut back by 6 bases and J by 2 bases. CDR3 size: 15 residues. The CDR3 region has the DNA TGTGCCAGCAGGAGGGCGGGGGGGACCTACAATGAGCAGTTCTTC. Amino acid sequence: CASRRAGGTYNEQFF.

This clone was observed once. The sample carries other DNA sequences with the same CDR3. The chain links TRBV7-9 to TRBJ1-4, with 7 bases matching TRBD1. Germline CDR1 is SEHNR and CDR2 is FQNEAQ (reference sequence). Unmatched junction bases numbered 4, after V lost 1 base and J lost 8 bases. This CDR3 has 14 residues. The CDR3 nucleotides read TGTGCCAGCAGCTTAGGCCAGGGGGACGAAAAACTGTTTTTT. The encoded protein is CASSLGQGDEKLFF.

The chain has TRBV15 and TRBJ1-1; TRBD1 is a possible D gene (5 bases). Germline assignment: CDR1 LNHNV and CDR2 YYDKDF (reference sequence). V dropped 5 bases and J dropped 1 base, with 23 bases sitting between them. The CDR3 sequence is 18 residues long. DNA for the CDR3: TGTGCCACCAGCGGGGAGGACGGCGGGGCCAGGCCGAACACTGAAGCTTTCTTT. Translating it yields CATSGEDGGARPNTEAFF.

The V gene is TRBV4-2, the J gene TRBJ2-1; 11 bases match TRBD2. CDR3 length: 16 amino acids. Germline V CDR1 and CDR2: LGHNA, YNFKEQ. J was trimmed by 5 bases and V by 1 base; bases with no gene match: 4. The CDR3 spells CASSQGGGLADNEQFF. CDR3 DNA: TGTGCCAGCAGCCAAGGTGGGGGACTAGCGGACAATGAGCAGTTCTTC.

As to this clone: The same CDR3 arises from other DNA sequences in this sample as well. This rearrangement joins TRBV5-1 to TRBJ2-3; TRBD1 matches 8 bases. CDR3 size: 15 residues. From germline, CDR1 is SGHRS and CDR2 YFSETQ. V was clipped by 0 bases and J by 1 base; unmatched bases: 1. The CDR3 bases are TGCGCCAGCAGCTTGGCGGGACAGGGCACAGATACGCAGTATTTT. Translation gives CASSLAGQGTDTQYF.

The chain joins TRBV28 to TRBJ1-5, with 8 bases aligning to TRBD1. CDR3 size: 13 residues. With 8 bases clipped from V and 4 bases from J, the junction kept 4 bases outside the gene matches. Germline V CDR1 and CDR2: MDHEN, SYDVKM. The CDR3 DNA is TGTGCCAGCTCAGGGGGCGTAAATCAGCCCCAGCATTTT. Translation: CASSGGVNQPQHF.